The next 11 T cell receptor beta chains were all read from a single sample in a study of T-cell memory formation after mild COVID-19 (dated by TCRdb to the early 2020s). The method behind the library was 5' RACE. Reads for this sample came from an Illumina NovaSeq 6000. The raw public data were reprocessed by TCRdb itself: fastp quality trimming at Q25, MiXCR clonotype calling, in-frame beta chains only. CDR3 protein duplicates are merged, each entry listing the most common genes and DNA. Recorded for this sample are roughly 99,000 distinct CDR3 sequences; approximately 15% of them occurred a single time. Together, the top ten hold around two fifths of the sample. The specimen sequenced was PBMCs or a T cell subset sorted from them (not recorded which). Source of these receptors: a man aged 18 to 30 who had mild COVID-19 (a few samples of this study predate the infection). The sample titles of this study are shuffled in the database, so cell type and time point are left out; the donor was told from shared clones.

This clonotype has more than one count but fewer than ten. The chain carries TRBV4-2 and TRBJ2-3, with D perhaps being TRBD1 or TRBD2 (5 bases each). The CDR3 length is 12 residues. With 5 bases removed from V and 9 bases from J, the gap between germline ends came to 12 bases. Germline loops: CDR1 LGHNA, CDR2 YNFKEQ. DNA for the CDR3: TGTGCCAGCAGCGCCGAGGGGAACACGCAGTATTTT. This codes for CASSAEGNTQYF.

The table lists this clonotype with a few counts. The chain's CDR3 is CASSSTVSGVRDEQYV. The DNA for the CDR3 is TGTGCCAGCAGTTCCACGGTTAGCGGGGTTCGCGACGAGCAGTACGTC. This chain links TRBV28 with TRBJ2-7; 8 bases match TRBD2. J was trimmed by 5 bases and V by 4 bases; bases with no gene match: 13. This CDR3 contains 16 residues. Germline CDR1 reads MDHEN; CDR2 reads SYDVKM.

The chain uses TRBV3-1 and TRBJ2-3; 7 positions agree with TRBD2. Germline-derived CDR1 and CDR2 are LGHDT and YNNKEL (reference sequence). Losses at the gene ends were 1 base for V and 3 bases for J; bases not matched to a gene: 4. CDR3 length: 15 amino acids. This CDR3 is CASSQVRGETDTQYF. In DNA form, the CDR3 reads TGTGCCAGCAGCCAAGTTCGGGGGGAGACAGATACGCAGTATTTT.

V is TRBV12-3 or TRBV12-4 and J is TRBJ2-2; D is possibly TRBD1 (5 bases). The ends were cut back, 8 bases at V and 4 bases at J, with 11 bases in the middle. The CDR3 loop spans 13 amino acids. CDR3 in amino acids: CASDQGGTGELFF. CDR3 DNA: TGTGCCAGCGACCAGGGTGGCACCGGGGAGCTGTTTTTT.

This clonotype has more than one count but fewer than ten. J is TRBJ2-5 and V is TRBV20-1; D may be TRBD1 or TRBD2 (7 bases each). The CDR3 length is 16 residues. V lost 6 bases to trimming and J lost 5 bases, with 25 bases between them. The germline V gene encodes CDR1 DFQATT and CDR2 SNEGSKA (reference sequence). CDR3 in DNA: TGCAGTGCCAGGGGGGAAGAAGGGGGGGCGACGGAGACCCAGTACTTC. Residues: CSARGEEGGATETQYF.

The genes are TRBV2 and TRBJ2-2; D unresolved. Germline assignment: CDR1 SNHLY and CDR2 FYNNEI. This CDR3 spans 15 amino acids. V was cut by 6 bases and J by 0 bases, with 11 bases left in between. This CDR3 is CASRGRTPNTGELFF. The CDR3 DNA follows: TGTGCCAGCAGAGGGCGAACGCCGAACACCGGGGAGCTGTTTTTT.

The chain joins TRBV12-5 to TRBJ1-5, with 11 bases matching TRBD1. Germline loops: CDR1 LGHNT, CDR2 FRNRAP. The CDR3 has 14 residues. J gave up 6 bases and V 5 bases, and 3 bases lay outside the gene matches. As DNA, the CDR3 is TGTGCTAGTGGTGGACAGGGGGCCCTTCAGCCCCAGCATTTT. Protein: CASGGQGALQPQHF.

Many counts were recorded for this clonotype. As DNA, the CDR3 is TGCGCCAGCGCGGGGATTACAGATACGCAGTATTTT. Encoded protein: CASAGITDTQYF. This chain uses TRBV5-1 with TRBJ2-3; D is possibly TRBD2 (6 bases). The CDR3 is 12 residues long. The V and J ends lost 7 bases and 3 bases respectively, with 9 bases between them. The germline CDR1 and CDR2 sequences are SGHRS and YFSETQ.

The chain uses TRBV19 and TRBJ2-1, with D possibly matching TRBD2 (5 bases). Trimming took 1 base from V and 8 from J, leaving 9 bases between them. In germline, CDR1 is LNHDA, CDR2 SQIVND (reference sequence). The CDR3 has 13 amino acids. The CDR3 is CASSIGMEDEQFF. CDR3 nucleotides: TGTGCCAGTAGTATAGGAATGGAGGATGAGCAGTTCTTC.

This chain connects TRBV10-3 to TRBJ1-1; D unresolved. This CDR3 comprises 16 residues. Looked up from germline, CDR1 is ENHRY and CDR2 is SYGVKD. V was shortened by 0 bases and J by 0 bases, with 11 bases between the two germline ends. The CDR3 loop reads CAISESRVLMNTEAFF. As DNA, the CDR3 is TGTGCCATCAGTGAGTCCCGGGTTTTAATGAACACTGAAGCTTTCTTT.

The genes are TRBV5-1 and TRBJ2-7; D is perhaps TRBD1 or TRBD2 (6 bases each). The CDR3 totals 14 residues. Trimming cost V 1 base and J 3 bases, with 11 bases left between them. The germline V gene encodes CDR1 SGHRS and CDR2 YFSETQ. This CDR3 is CASSLSRGLYEQYF. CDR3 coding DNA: TGCGCCAGCAGCTTGAGTCGGGGGCTCTACGAGCAGTACTTC.